The 5 T cell receptor beta chains below come from one sample, sequenced in a study of shared clonotypes between healthy human individuals. The repertoire was sequenced with immunoSEQ multiplex PCR; TCRdb's copy has only in-frame clones and lacks some. The sample has over 1.5 million clones; 95% to 99% are singletons. The source material was naive CD4+ T cells sorted from blood. Subset: CD45RA+ positively selected. The receptors shown here come from a young man in good health.

The chain employs TRBV28 and TRBJ2-1; TRBD2 is a possible D gene (6 bases). CDR1 is MDHEN, CDR2 SYDVKM, per germline. Trimming left V 1 base short and J 0 bases short, with 10 bases between. The CDR3 consists of 16 residues. The CDR3 nucleotides read TGTGCCAGCAGTTTATCCAGCGGGCTCTCCTACAATGAGCAGTTCTTC. Translation gives CASSLSSGLSYNEQFF.

The chain is built from TRBV18 and TRBJ2-1; 8 bases agree with TRBD1. Germline V lookup: CDR1 KGHSH, CDR2 LQKENI. V was clipped by 3 bases and J by 10 bases; unmatched bases: 17. The CDR3 covers 17 residues. CDR3 loop: CASSPGRSDSGGGEQFF. CDR3 DNA sequence: TGTGCCAGCTCACCGGGACGGAGCGACTCAGGGGGCGGAGAGCAGTTCTTC. The whole variable domain, remainder taken from reference TRBV18 and TRBJ2-1, is NAGVMQNPRHLVRRRGQEARLRCSPMKGHSHVYWYRQLPEEGLKFMVYLQKENIIDESGMPKERFSAEFPKEGPSILRIQQVVRGDSAAYFCASSPGRSDSGGGEQFFGPGTRLTVL.

This chain uses TRBV18 with TRBJ2-2; possible D gene TRBD2, 5 bases. The CDR3 sequence is 16 residues long. Trimming took off 2 bases at V and 0 bases at J, with 10 bases between the two ends. CDR1 and CDR2 from the germline V gene are KGHSH and LQKENI. CDR3 nucleotide sequence: TGTGCCAGCTCACCAATGAGCGGCACGAACACCGGGGAGCTGTTTTTT. Translating it yields CASSPMSGTNTGELFF. Drawing the rest from reference TRBV18 and TRBJ2-2, the complete variable domain is NAGVMQNPRHLVRRRGQEARLRCSPMKGHSHVYWYRQLPEEGLKFMVYLQKENIIDESGMPKERFSAEFPKEGPSILRIQQVVRGDSAAYFCASSPMSGTNTGELFFGEGSRLTVL.

The chain carries TRBV19 and TRBJ2-3; 10 bases line up with TRBD2. The germline V gene encodes CDR1 LNHDA and CDR2 SQIVND (reference sequence). V lost 3 bases to trimming and J lost 3 bases; unmatched junction nucleotides: 6. The CDR3 length is 16 residues. This chain's CDR3 is CASSIHPSGRTDTQYF. As DNA, the CDR3 is TGTGCCAGTAGTATCCACCCTAGCGGGAGAACAGATACGCAGTATTTT.

V gene TRBV20-1 combines with J gene TRBJ1-3; D not resolved. CDR3 length: 11 residues. Looked up from germline, CDR1 is DFQATT and CDR2 is SNEGSKA (reference sequence). Between the trimmed V and J ends, which lost 4 bases and 4 bases, there was a span of 5 bases. This CDR3 is CSANRGNTIYF. CDR3 nucleotides: TGCAGTGCTAATAGGGGAAACACCATATATTTT.